The clone carrying this T cell receptor (beta chain) was seen a handful of times. A library of TCRbeta sequences, prepared with unique molecular identifiers, was generated. TCRdb ran MiXCR on the PCR reads and lists one entry per CDR3 protein. The table lists 200,000 to 250,000 distinct CDR3 sequences, 8% to 10% of them singletons, with 5% to 7% in the top ten. This record comes from a study of T-cell reconstitution after alpha-beta-depleted transplantation in children. The TCR comes from a human donor who donated a stem cell graft to a child with acute lymphoblastic leukemia. The sample was PBMCs from the stem cell graft donor, taken from the stem cell graft.

CDR3 amino acids: CASSPGQTTEAFF. CDR3 nucleotide sequence: TGCGCCAGCAGCCCGGGACAGACGACTGAAGCTTTCTTT. This rearrangement joins TRBV5-1 to TRBJ1-1, with 7 nucleotides matching TRBD1. This CDR3 contains 13 residues. Germline CDR1 reads SGHRS; CDR2 reads YFSETQ. J lost 5 bases, V lost 4 bases, and 5 bases had no gene match. The full variable domain, its missing parts supplied by reference TRBV5-1 and TRBJ1-1, is KAGVTQTPRYLIKTRGQQVTLSCSPISGHRSVSWYQQTPGQGLQFLFEYFSETQRNKGNFPGRFSGRQFSNSRSEMNVSTLELGDSALYLCASSPGQTTEAFFGQGTRLTVV.